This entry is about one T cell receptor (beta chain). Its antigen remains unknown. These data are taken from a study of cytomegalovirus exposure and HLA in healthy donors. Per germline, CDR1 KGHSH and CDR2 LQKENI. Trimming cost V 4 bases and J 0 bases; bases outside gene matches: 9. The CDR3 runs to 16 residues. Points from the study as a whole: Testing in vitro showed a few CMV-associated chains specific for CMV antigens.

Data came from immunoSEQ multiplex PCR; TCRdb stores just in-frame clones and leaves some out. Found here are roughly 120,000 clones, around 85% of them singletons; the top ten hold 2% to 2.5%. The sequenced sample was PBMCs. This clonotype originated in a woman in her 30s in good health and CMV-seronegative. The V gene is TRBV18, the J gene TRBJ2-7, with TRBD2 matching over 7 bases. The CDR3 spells CASSQTSGTNSYEQYF. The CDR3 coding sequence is TGTGCCAGCTCACAAACTTCCGGGACTAACTCCTACGAGCAGTACTTC.